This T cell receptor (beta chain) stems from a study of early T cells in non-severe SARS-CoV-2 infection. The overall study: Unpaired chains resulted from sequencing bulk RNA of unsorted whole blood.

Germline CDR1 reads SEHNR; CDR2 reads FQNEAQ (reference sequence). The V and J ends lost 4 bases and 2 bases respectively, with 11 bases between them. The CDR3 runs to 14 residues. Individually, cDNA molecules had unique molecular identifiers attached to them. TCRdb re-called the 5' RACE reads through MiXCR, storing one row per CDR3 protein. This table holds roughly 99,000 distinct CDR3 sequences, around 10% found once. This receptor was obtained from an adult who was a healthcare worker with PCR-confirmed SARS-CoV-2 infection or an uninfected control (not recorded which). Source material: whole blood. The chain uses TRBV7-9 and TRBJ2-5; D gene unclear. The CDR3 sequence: CASSSGWIQETQYF. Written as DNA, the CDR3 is TGTGCCAGCAGCTCCGGGTGGATACAAGAGACCCAGTACTTC.